These 21 T cell receptor beta chains came from one sample sequenced in a study of T cell repertoires in cytomegalovirus infection. Via MiXCR, TCRdb re-called the reads, giving one row per CDR3 protein. The profile covers roughly 630,000 distinct CDR3 sequences, with more than 20% appearing a single time and approximately 8.2% taken by the ten largest. The sequencing sample was made of CD8+ T cells from PBMCs. All receptors come from a human donor in good health (CMV status not recorded). Some clones in this sample may be carry-over from other donors' samples.

The chain combines TRBV2 with TRBJ2-5, with D perhaps TRBD2 (7 bases). The CDR3 is made up of 13 amino acids. V lost 5 bases, J lost 9 bases, and 16 bases lay in between. In germline, CDR1 is SNHLY, CDR2 FYNNEI. In DNA form, the CDR3 reads TGTGCCAGCAGTCTCGGGGGGCCTGGGGCCCAGTACTTC. Translating gives CASSLGGPGAQYF.

This clonotype was counted only a few times. The chain carries TRBV29-1 and TRBJ2-1; D is ambiguous. V was cut by 7 bases and J by 9 bases, with 19 bases left in between. The CDR3 extends over 13 amino acids. Germline CDR1 SQVTM, CDR2 ANQGSEA. CDR3 in DNA: TGCAGCGGCCTGCTTTTCTCGAGCACTGAGCAGTTCTTC. Its protein is CSGLLFSSTEQFF.

This clonotype was recorded a few times. The chain has TRBV6-5 and TRBJ2-3; either TRBD1 or TRBD2 may supply D (5 bases each). Germline lookup yields CDR1 MNHEY and CDR2 SVGAGI. The CDR3 covers 11 residues. V was pared by 6 bases and J by 6 bases, with 7 bases between. CDR3 nucleotide sequence: TGTGCCAGCAGGTGGGGGGATACGCAGTATTTT. It is translated as CASRWGDTQYF.

This clonotype was seen only once. The limits of the CDR3 on the DNA are not certain, so only TCRdb's listed CDR3 is given. V is TRBV4-2 and J is TRBJ1-6; the table's D call TRBD1 went unverified against the DNA. A total of 15 residues make up the CDR3, ends included. In germline, CDR1 is LGHNA, CDR2 YNFKEQ. The CDR3 is CASSQDWAGGSPLRF.

The chain couples TRBV5-4 to TRBJ2-2, with 7 bases identical to TRBD2. The germline V gene has CDR1 SGHNT and CDR2 YYREEE (reference sequence). CDR3 length: 16 amino acids. V dropped 6 bases and J dropped 1; count of bases not matched to a gene: 9. CDR3 coding DNA: TGTGCCAGCATTCGATGGGCGGGGGAGAACACCGGGGAGCTGTTTTTT. It specifies CASIRWAGENTGELFF. Full variable domain (outside the CDR3, taken from reference TRBV5-4 and TRBJ2-2): ETGVTQSPTHLIKTRGQQVTLRCSSQSGHNTVSWYQQALGQGPQFIFQYYREEENGRGNFPPRFSGLQFPNYSSELNVNALELDDSALYLCASIRWAGENTGELFFGEGSRLTVL.

This clonotype was seen ten or more times. The chain recombines TRBV7-6 with TRBJ1-1, with D maybe TRBD1 (6 bases). Between the trimmed V and J ends, which lost 2 bases and 1 base, there was a span of 14 bases. This CDR3 has 16 amino acids. Germline-derived CDR1 and CDR2 are SGHVS and FNYEAQ. In nucleotides, the CDR3 is TGTGCCAGCAGCTTATTTATGGCAGGGGAGAACACTGAAGCTTTCTTT. Its protein product is CASSLFMAGENTEAFF. Based on the CDR3 plus reference TRBV7-6 and TRBJ1-1, the full variable domain is GAGVSQSPRYKVTKRGQDVALRCDPISGHVSLYWYRQALGQGPEFLTYFNYEAQQDKSGLPNDRFSAERPEGSISTLTIQRTEQRDSAMYRCASSLFMAGENTEAFFGQGTRLTVV.

A note on this clonotype: This may arise from a read error, as a much more abundant clone is one base away. No conserved phenylalanine or tryptophan ends this CDR3, so it is likely a read error. The chain joins TRBV6-1 to TRBJ2-1; 10 bases agree with TRBD1. V shed 5 bases, J shed 7 bases, and the junction held 5 bases outside the gene matches. CDR1 and CDR2 from the germline V gene are MNHNS and SASEGT. The CDR3 runs to 14 residues. CDR3: CASSRGTGENEQFL. CDR3 in DNA: TGTGCCAGCAGTCGCGGGACAGGGGAGAATGAGCAGTTCCTC.

The chain links TRBV18 to TRBJ1-1; 7 bases are shared with TRBD1. The germline gives CDR1 KGHSH, CDR2 LQKENI. V was pared by 0 bases and J by 8 bases, with 6 bases of the junction left unmatched. The CDR3 covers 14 residues. CDR3 sequence: CASSPPEGAGEAFF. As DNA, the CDR3 is TGTGCCAGCTCACCACCCGAGGGGGCCGGGGAAGCTTTCTTT.

There are many counts of this clonotype. A junction end diverges from the germline sequence, so it may reflect a read error. V gene TRBV7-7 combines with J gene TRBJ2-2; 8 positions match TRBD1. The CDR3 is 16 amino acids. The germline V gene encodes CDR1 SSHAT and CDR2 FNYEAQ (reference sequence). CDR3 sequence (DNA): TGTGCTAGCAGCTTAGAAGGACAGGGCCTCACCGGGGAGCTGTTTTTT. This sequence encodes CASSLEGQGLTGELFF.

This clonotype has more than one count but fewer than ten. The chain links TRBV5-1 to TRBJ1-1; 11 bases map to TRBD1. Germline V lookup: CDR1 SGHRS, CDR2 YFSETQ. This CDR3 spans 14 amino acids. The J segment lost 5 bases and the V segment lost 4 bases, leaving 4 bases of the junction unmatched. CDR3 in amino acids: CASSQGQGETEAFF. The DNA for the CDR3 is TGCGCCAGCAGCCAGGGACAGGGGGAAACTGAAGCTTTCTTT. Drawing the rest from reference TRBV5-1 and TRBJ1-1, the complete variable domain is KAGVTQTPRYLIKTRGQQVTLSCSPISGHRSVSWYQQTPGQGLQFLFEYFSETQRNKGNFPGRFSGRQFSNSRSEMNVSTLELGDSALYLCASSQGQGETEAFFGQGTRLTVV.

DNA of the CDR3: TGTGCCAGCAGCGACAGTCCAAGGCTGTTTTTT. Its translation: CASSDSPRLFF. J is TRBJ1-4 and V is TRBV7-9; D might be TRBD1 (5 bases). This CDR3 is built from 11 residues. V was clipped by 5 bases and J by 14 bases, with 12 bases between them. The germline gives CDR1 SEHNR, CDR2 FQNEAQ (reference sequence).

The CDR3, as DNA: TGTGCCAGCAGTTCCTTCACAGGGGGCAATCAGCCCCAGCATTTT. As protein: CASSSFTGGNQPQHF. V is TRBV6-5 and J is TRBJ1-5, with 7 nucleotides matching TRBD1. This CDR3 is 15 amino acids long. Losses at the gene ends were 4 bases for V and 2 bases for J; bases not matched to a gene: 5. Germline loops: CDR1 MNHEY, CDR2 SVGAGI.

This sequence joins TRBV7-2 and TRBJ2-3; D gene uncertain. The V gene lost 2 bases and the J gene lost 11 bases, with 8 bases spanning the gap. Germline assignment: CDR1 SGHTA and CDR2 FQGNSA. This CDR3 spans 11 amino acids. CDR3 DNA: TGTGCCAGCAGCTTACCAAAACTGCAGTATTTT. Amino acids: CASSLPKLQYF.

The V call is TRBV11-2, the J call TRBJ1-1; the D is unclear. Germline assignment: CDR1 SGHAT and CDR2 FQNNGV. V was clipped by 5 bases and J by 0 bases, with 10 bases between them. This CDR3 region has 14 residues. This CDR3 is CASSPRPVNTEAFF. The CDR3 nucleotides are TGTGCCAGCAGCCCCCGACCGGTGAACACTGAAGCTTTCTTT. Looking up the rest from reference TRBV11-2 and TRBJ1-1 gives the full variable domain: EAGVAQSPRYKIIEKRQSVAFWCNPISGHATLYWYQQILGQGPKLLIQFQNNGVVDDSQLPKDRFSAERLKGVDSTLKIQPAKLEDSAVYLCASSPRPVNTEAFFGQGTRLTVV.

The table lists this clonotype with a few counts. A much larger clone lies a single base off, so this may be a read error. The chain recombines TRBV6-2 or TRBV6-3 with TRBJ1-1; TRBD1 might be the D (5 bases). Germline CDR1 is MNHEY and CDR2 is SVGEGT. The CDR3 contains 13 residues. The germline V and J ends were trimmed by 2 bases and 5 bases, with 9 bases remaining between them. The CDR3 DNA sequence: TGTGCCAGCAGTTACAGGGGAATAACTGAAGCTTTCTTT. This sequence encodes CASSYRGITEAFF.

The chain employs TRBV7-9 and TRBJ2-7; D uncertain. Looked up from germline, CDR1 is SEHNR and CDR2 is FQNEAQ (reference sequence). Trimming removed 5 bases from V and 5 bases from J, with 13 bases in between. This CDR3 is built from 13 residues. CDR3 residues: CASSGRVSNEQYV. CDR3 nucleotide sequence: TGTGCCAGCAGCGGTCGCGTGAGCAACGAGCAGTACGTC.

V usage is TRBV2 and J usage is TRBJ1-1, with 8 positions matching TRBD1. J lost 1 base, V lost 4 bases, and 8 bases had no gene match. Germline V gives CDR1 SNHLY, CDR2 FYNNEI. This CDR3 spans 16 amino acids. The CDR3 protein is CASSGSPGQGNTEAFF. The CDR3 DNA sequence: TGTGCCAGCAGTGGATCCCCCGGACAGGGGAACACTGAAGCTTTCTTT. The full variable domain, in which reference TRBV2 and TRBJ1-1 provide the parts outside the CDR3, is EPEVTQTPSHQVTQMGQEVILRCVPISNHLYFYWYRQILGQKVEFLVSFYNNEISEKSEIFDDQFSVERPDGSNFTLKIRSTKLEDSAMYFCASSGSPGQGNTEAFFGQGTRLTVV.

This chain links TRBV6-6 with TRBJ1-1; D perhaps matches TRBD1 (6 bases). Germline V gene data show CDR1 as MNHNY and CDR2 as SVGAGI (reference sequence). V was pared by 0 bases and J by 0 bases, with 14 bases between. The CDR3 consists of 17 residues. CDR3 DNA: TGTGCCAGCAGTTACTCGGGTCACAGGGACCTGAACACTGAAGCTTTCTTT. This gives the protein CASSYSGHRDLNTEAFF.

Of note for this clonotype: A much larger clonotype is one base distant, so this may be a read error. The V gene is TRBV6-1, the J gene TRBJ2-3, with 10 bases that match TRBD2. Germline lookup yields CDR1 MNHNS and CDR2 SASEGT. This CDR3 has 16 residues. This CDR3 reads CASRTSSGGYTDAQYF. The DNA of the CDR3 is TGTGCCAGCAGGACATCTAGCGGGGGATACACAGATGCGCAGTATTTT.

The chain combines TRBV9 with TRBJ1-1; 7 nucleotides align to TRBD1. The length of the CDR3 is 17 residues. CDR1 is SGDLS and CDR2 is YYNGEE in the germline V gene. Unmatched junction bases numbered 16, after V lost 4 bases and J lost 4 bases. The CDR3 coding sequence is TGTGCCAGCAGCCCTCAGGGGGACCCGGGTATGGGCACTGAAGCTTTCTTT. It encodes CASSPQGDPGMGTEAFF.

This clonotype has at least ten counts. This chain joins TRBV28 and TRBJ2-7; D may be TRBD2 (5 bases). V lost 7 bases, J lost 5 bases, and 15 bases lay in between. Germline CDR1 is MDHEN and CDR2 is SYDVKM. This CDR3 region has 13 residues. The CDR3 region has the DNA TGTGCCAGCAAGTGGGCCGCCGGGGACGAGCAGTACGTC. This encodes CASKWAAGDEQYV.